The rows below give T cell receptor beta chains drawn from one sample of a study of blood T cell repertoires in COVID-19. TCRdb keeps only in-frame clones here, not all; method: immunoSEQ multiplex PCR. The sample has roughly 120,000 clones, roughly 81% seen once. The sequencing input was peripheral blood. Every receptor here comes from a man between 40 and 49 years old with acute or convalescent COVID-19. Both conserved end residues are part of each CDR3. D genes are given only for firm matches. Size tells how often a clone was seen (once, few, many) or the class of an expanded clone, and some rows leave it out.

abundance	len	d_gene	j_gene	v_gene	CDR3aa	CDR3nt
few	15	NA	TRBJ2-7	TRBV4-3	CASSQALGRGYEQYF	TGCGCCAGCAGCCAAGCTCTAGGCAGGGGTTACGAGCAGTACTTC
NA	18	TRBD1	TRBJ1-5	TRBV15	CATSGLNRGPYSNQPQHF	TGTGCCACCAGCGGATTAAACAGGGGGCCCTATAGCAATCAGCCCCAGCATTTT
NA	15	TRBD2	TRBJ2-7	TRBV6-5	CASSTGTSVPYEQYF	TGTGCCAGCAGCACCGGGACTAGCGTTCCCTACGAGCAGTACTTC
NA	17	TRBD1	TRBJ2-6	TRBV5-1	CASSVPGQGTGANVLTF	TGCGCCAGCAGCGTCCCGGGACAGGGGACCGGGGCCAACGTCCTGACTTTC
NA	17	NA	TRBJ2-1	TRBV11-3	CASSLGALAVGGNEQFF	TGTGCCAGCAGCTTAGGGGCGTTGGCGGTAGGGGGTAATGAGCAGTTCTTC
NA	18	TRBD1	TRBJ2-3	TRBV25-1	CASSDGGTALISTDTQYF	TGTGCCAGCAGTGACGGTGGGACAGCCCTCATCTCCACAGATACGCAGTATTTT
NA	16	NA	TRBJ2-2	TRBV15	CATSPGDGGNVRELFF	TGTGCCACCAGCCCAGGCGACGGGGGAAATGTGAGGGAGCTGTTTTTT
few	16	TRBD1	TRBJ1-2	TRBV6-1	CASSEQGVARNYGYTF	TGTGCCAGCAGTGAACAGGGGGTAGCGCGTAACTATGGCTACACCTTC
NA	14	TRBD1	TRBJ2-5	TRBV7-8	CASSYRTGVETQYF	TGTGCCAGCAGCTACCGGACAGGGGTGGAGACCCAGTACTTC
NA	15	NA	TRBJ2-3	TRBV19	CASSITTSWIGTQYF	TGTGCCAGTAGTATCACAACTAGCTGGATTGGTACGCAGTATTTT
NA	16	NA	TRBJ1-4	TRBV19	CASSIDGQATNEKLFF	TGTGCCAGTAGTATAGATGGGCAGGCAACTAATGAAAAACTGTTTTTT
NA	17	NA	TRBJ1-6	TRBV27	CASSLRLGGPYNSPLHF	TGTGCCAGCAGTTTAAGGTTGGGGGGACCCTATAATTCACCCCTCCACTTT
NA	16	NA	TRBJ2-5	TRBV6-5	CASSYSIGGGQETQYF	TGTGCCAGCAGTTACTCGATCGGGGGTGGGCAAGAGACCCAGTACTTC
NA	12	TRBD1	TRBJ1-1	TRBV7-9	CALQGADTEAFF	TGTGCCCTACAGGGGGCAGATACTGAAGCTTTCTTT
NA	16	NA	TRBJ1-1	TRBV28	CASTTMGGKGSTEAFF	TGTGCCAGCACCACCATGGGGGGAAAGGGGAGCACTGAAGCTTTCTTT
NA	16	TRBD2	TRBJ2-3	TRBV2	CASSENLAGAPDTQYF	TGTGCCAGCAGTGAAAATCTAGCGGGGGCCCCAGATACGCAGTATTTT
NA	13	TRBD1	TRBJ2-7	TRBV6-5	CASRGQGFGEQYF	TGTGCCAGCAGGGGACAGGGGTTCGGCGAGCAGTACTTC
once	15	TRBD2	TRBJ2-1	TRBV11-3	CASMLGTSGRGEQFF	TGTGCCAGCATGCTAGGGACTAGCGGGAGAGGTGAGCAGTTCTTC
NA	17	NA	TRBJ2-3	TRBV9	CASSVPSSSEITDTQYF	TGTGCCAGCAGCGTTCCATCCTCCAGCGAGATCACAGATACGCAGTATTTT
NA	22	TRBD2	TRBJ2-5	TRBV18	CASSSSVGGPGTSGLTQETQYF	TGTGCCAGCTCATCCTCAGTGGGCGGACCTGGGACTAGCGGGTTGACACAAGAGACCCAGTACTTC
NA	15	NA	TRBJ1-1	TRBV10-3	CAISEGAEGGVEAFF	TGTGCCATCAGTGAGGGGGCCGAAGGAGGGGTTGAAGCTTTCTTT
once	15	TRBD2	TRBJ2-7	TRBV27	CASSLVGSGDYEQYF	TGTGCCAGCAGTTTAGTCGGTAGCGGGGACTACGAGCAGTACTTC